These T cell receptor beta chains were read from a single sample in a study of human T cells and chemical hapten exposure. A single record per CDR3 protein comes from TCRdb applying MiXCR to the RACE reads. The table records roughly 30,000 distinct CDR3 sequences, 9.4% of them present only once. This specimen was whole blood, taken in connection with sensitization to the hapten diphenylcyclopropenone (DPC). Receptors were obtained from a man younger than 45 with alopecia areata. Some clones in this sample may be carry-over from other donors' samples. CDR3s include the opening cysteine and the closing phenylalanine or tryptophan. The D gene is left open where the match is weak. Where a row states a size, it is once, few, many or the class of an expanded clone; other rows omit it.

V,size,J,D,length,CDR3,DNA
TRBV2,many,TRBJ2-1,TRBD1,16,CASRLYMGQNLNEQFF,TGTGCCAGCAGATTGTATATGGGACAGAATTTAAATGAGCAGTTCTTC
TRBV2,many,TRBJ2-3,TRBD1,15,CASSASGTGAYTQYF,TGTGCCAGCAGTGCCTCCGGGACAGGGGCTTATACGCAGTATTTT
TRBV15,many,TRBJ1-1,.,15,CATSRNTGVGTEAFF,TGTGCCACCAGCAGAAACACCGGGGTAGGCACTGAAGCTTTCTTT
TRBV12-3/TRBV12-4,many,TRBJ2-7,.,12,CASSRRDYEQYF,TGTGCCAGCAGCCGTCGGGACTACGAGCAGTACTTC
TRBV27,few,TRBJ2-7,TRBD2,16,CASSPDSGRLSYEQYF,TGTGCCAGCAGTCCTGATAGCGGGAGACTTTCCTACGAGCAGTACTTC
TRBV9,.,TRBJ1-6,TRBD1,17,CASSPGQESSYNSPLHF,TGTGCCAGCAGCCCTGGACAGGAGAGCTCCTATAATTCACCCCTCCACTTT
TRBV20-1,few,TRBJ2-2,TRBD2,15,CSAALAGGPIGELFF,TGCAGTGCTGCACTAGCGGGAGGGCCGATCGGGGAGCTGTTTTTT
TRBV6-2/TRBV6-3,many,TRBJ2-2,TRBD2,20,CASSYSILTSGSLDDGELFF,TGTGCCAGCAGTTACTCAATCCTGACTAGCGGGAGCCTCGATGACGGGGAGCTGTTTTTT
TRBV7-2,many,TRBJ2-6,TRBD1,20,CASSSWNWDRFLSGANVLTF,TGTGCCAGCAGCTCCTGGAACTGGGACAGATTCCTCTCTGGGGCCAACGTCCTGACTTTC
TRBV5-1,many,TRBJ1-1,.,14,CASSSPASNTEAFF,TGCGCCAGCAGTTCCCCAGCCTCGAACACTGAAGCTTTCTTT
TRBV29-1,.,TRBJ2-3,TRBD2,12,CSGEGSTDTQYF,TGCAGCGGGGAGGGGAGCACAGATACGCAGTATTTT
TRBV19,.,TRBJ1-5,TRBD1,14,CASRRTGGHQPQHF,TGTGCCAGTAGGAGGACAGGGGGTCATCAGCCCCAGCATTTT
TRBV29-1,many,TRBJ2-7,.,11,CSVGRDYEQYF,TGCAGCGTTGGCAGAGACTACGAGCAGTACTTC
TRBV28,many,TRBJ2-5,TRBD1,15,CASSRDRGIQETQYF,TGTGCCAGCAGTCGGGACAGGGGGATCCAAGAGACCCAGTACTTC
TRBV5-5,.,TRBJ2-1,TRBD2,16,CASSSQAGGFHNEQFF,TGTGCCAGCAGCTCCCAGGCGGGAGGGTTCCACAATGAGCAGTTCTTC
TRBV7-9,.,TRBJ1-2,TRBD1,15,CASSPGTGLEYGYTF,TGTGCCAGCAGCCCTGGGACAGGGTTAGAGTATGGCTACACCTTC
TRBV7-8,.,TRBJ2-4,.,13,CASSFDAKNIQYF,TGTGCCAGCAGCTTCGATGCCAAAAACATTCAGTACTTC
TRBV2,.,TRBJ2-1,.,15,CASSENVHFPNEQFF,TGTGCCAGCAGTGAAAACGTGCACTTTCCGAATGAGCAGTTCTTC
TRBV19,many,TRBJ2-7,.,14,CASSIDGTFFEQYF,TGTGCCAGTAGTATAGACGGGACGTTTTTCGAGCAGTACTTC
TRBV12-3/TRBV12-4,many,TRBJ1-5,TRBD1,14,CASSLDRGFQPQHF,TGTGCCAGCAGTCTGGACAGGGGGTTTCAGCCCCAGCATTTT
TRBV7-9,.,TRBJ2-1,TRBD2,12,CASSLVGGSQFF,TGTGCCAGCAGCTTAGTAGGCGGGAGTCAGTTCTTC
TRBV9,few,TRBJ2-5,TRBD1,17,CASSVSLDRGYQETQYF,TGTGCCAGCAGCGTTTCTCTAGACAGGGGATACCAAGAGACCCAGTACTTC
TRBV18,few,TRBJ2-2,.,13,CASSPPGGGELFF,TGTGCCAGCTCACCACCCGGAGGAGGGGAGCTGTTTTTT
TRBV12-3/TRBV12-4,few,TRBJ2-7,TRBD1,13,CASSSGQGAEQYF,TGTGCCAGCAGTTCTGGACAGGGGGCCGAGCAGTACTTC
TRBV18,many,TRBJ1-1,TRBD1,13,CASLYTGETEAFF,TGTGCCAGCTTATATACAGGGGAAACTGAAGCTTTCTTT
TRBV29-1,.,TRBJ1-2,.,10,CSVRPYGYTF,TGCAGCGTCCGCCCCTATGGCTACACCTTC
TRBV20-1,many,TRBJ1-1,.,16,CSAGKRTALKNTEAFF,TGCAGTGCAGGCAAAAGGACAGCGCTTAAGAACACTGAAGCTTTCTTT
TRBV6-1,many,TRBJ2-1,TRBD2,16,CASSPLAGASYNEQFF,TGTGCCAGCAGTCCACTAGCGGGGGCCTCCTACAATGAGCAGTTCTTC
TRBV18,few,TRBJ1-5,.,16,CASSPDEGPRDQPQHF,TGTGCCAGCTCACCCGATGAGGGGCCCCGGGATCAGCCCCAGCATTTT
TRBV4-3,many,TRBJ2-2,.,14,CASSQGTGNGELFF,TGCGCCAGCAGCCAGGGTACAGGGAACGGGGAGCTGTTTTTT
TRBV5-6,medium-sized,TRBJ1-2,TRBD1,14,CASRGDSFTYGYTF,TGTGCCAGCAGGGGGGACAGTTTTACCTATGGCTACACCTTC
TRBV6-5,.,TRBJ2-5,.,15,CASNTGRVGAETQYF,TGTGCCAGCAACACTGGTCGGGTAGGAGCAGAGACCCAGTACTTC
TRBV20-1,.,TRBJ1-5,.,13,CSGFEADNQPQHF,TGCAGTGGGTTTGAGGCCGATAATCAGCCCCAGCATTTT
TRBV7-8,.,TRBJ2-7,.,14,CASSLGQASYEQYF,TGTGCCAGCAGCTTAGGGCAGGCCTCCTACGAGCAGTACTTC
TRBV2,.,TRBJ2-1,.,14,CASSEKQTLNEQFF,TGTGCCAGCAGTGAAAAACAGACCCTAAATGAGCAGTTCTTC
TRBV29-1,many,TRBJ2-2,.,13,CSVEDQLRGELFF,TGCAGCGTTGAAGATCAGCTCAGAGGGGAGCTGTTTTTT
TRBV7-2,.,TRBJ1-6,.,15,CASSQGTSLASPLHF,TGTGCCAGCAGCCAAGGGACCTCCCTGGCTTCACCCCTCCACTTT
TRBV6-4,many,TRBJ1-2,.,11,CASSDVYGYTF,TGTGCCAGCAGTGATGTCTATGGCTACACCTTC
TRBV7-2,many,TRBJ2-5,.,15,CASSHRERLGETQYF,TGTGCCAGCAGCCATCGGGAGAGGTTGGGAGAGACCCAGTACTTC
TRBV30,many,TRBJ2-1,TRBD2,17,CAWSDPGLAGVWNEQFF,TGTGCCTGGAGTGACCCCGGACTAGCGGGGGTATGGAATGAGCAGTTCTTC
TRBV7-8,many,TRBJ1-6,TRBD1,16,CASSHGTGGQGSPLHF,TGTGCCAGCAGCCACGGGACAGGGGGCCAGGGGTCACCCCTCCACTTT
TRBV20-1,many,TRBJ2-5,TRBD1,15,CSAGGQGTDQETQYF,TGCAGTGCTGGGGGACAGGGGACAGACCAAGAGACCCAGTACTTC
TRBV12-3/TRBV12-4,many,TRBJ1-2,.,16,CASSPDSSDLNYGYTF,TGTGCCAGCAGTCCCGACAGCTCAGACCTTAACTATGGCTACACCTTC
TRBV27,few,TRBJ2-7,.,13,CASSLTGNHEQYF,TGTGCCAGCAGTTTAACCGGGAACCACGAGCAGTACTTC
TRBV20-1,.,TRBJ2-1,TRBD2,15,CSARDQGLAGVEQFF,TGCAGTGCTAGAGATCAGGGACTAGCGGGAGTTGAGCAGTTCTTC
TRBV29-1,.,TRBJ1-1,TRBD1,13,CSVAGGLEAEAFF,TGCAGCGTCGCAGGGGGCCTAGAGGCTGAAGCTTTCTTT
TRBV19,.,TRBJ2-2,.,16,CASSTRLVGNTGELFF,TGTGCCAGTAGTACTAGACTAGTGGGAAACACCGGGGAGCTGTTTTTT
TRBV6-6,many,TRBJ1-2,.,14,CASSYSNGGGGYTF,TGTGCCAGCAGTTACTCGAACGGGGGCGGAGGCTACACCTTC
TRBV29-1,few,TRBJ2-1,TRBD2,14,CSHLLSGSRNEQFF,TGCAGTCACCTGTTGAGCGGGAGTCGCAATGAGCAGTTCTTC
TRBV27,few,TRBJ2-4,.,19,CASSPLTPDGSIAKNIQYF,TGTGCCAGCAGTCCCCTCACCCCCGACGGCTCTATAGCCAAAAACATTCAGTACTTC
TRBV29-1,many,TRBJ2-5,TRBD1,13,CSAKTGPPGTQYF,TGCAGCGCGAAGACAGGGCCCCCGGGGACCCAGTACTTC
TRBV7-9,.,TRBJ1-1,.,15,CASSPAQGVNTEAFF,TGTGCCAGCAGCCCCGCACAGGGAGTGAACACTGAAGCTTTCTTT
TRBV18,many,TRBJ1-5,.,13,CANSLEENQPQHF,TGTGCCAACTCACTTGAGGAGAATCAGCCCCAGCATTTT
TRBV2,few,TRBJ2-2,.,14,CASSSRENTGELFF,TGTGCCAGCAGTTCCAGGGAGAACACCGGGGAGCTGTTTTTT
TRBV7-8,many,TRBJ1-6,.,15,CASSLPAGNGSPLHF,TGTGCCAGCAGCTTGCCGGCAGGGAACGGTTCACCCCTCCACTTT